A single sample gave rise to the 14 T cell receptor beta chains below, sequenced in a study of cytomegalovirus exposure and HLA in healthy donors. This PCR relied on a set of 60 Vbeta primers and 13 Jbeta primers. Clones were sequenced by immunoSEQ multiplex PCR, and TCRdb holds only the in-frame ones, with some missing. The sample has 75,000 to 100,000 clones; 65% to 85% are singletons. Sample: PBMCs. The receptors shown here come from a female donor in good health and CMV-seropositive.

This chain uses TRBV29-1 with TRBJ1-1; 8 nucleotides line up with TRBD1. This CDR3 has 16 residues. Germline-derived CDR1 and CDR2 are SQVTM and ANQGSEA. V shed 3 bases and J 4 bases; nucleotides not matched to a gene: 13. The CDR3 is CSVDRQGARMGTEAFF. CDR3 nucleotide sequence: TGCAGCGTTGATAGGCAGGGGGCGCGGATGGGCACTGAAGCTTTCTTT.

V and J are TRBV5-1 and TRBJ2-2; D might be TRBD1 (7 bases). V lost 4 bases and J lost 7, with 14 bases in between. Germline V gives CDR1 SGHRS, CDR2 YFSETQ. CDR3 length: 14 amino acids. CDR3 sequence: CASSPRGDGGELFF. The CDR3 region has the DNA TGCGCCAGCAGCCCCAGGGGGGATGGCGGGGAGCTGTTTTTT.

J is TRBJ1-1 and V is TRBV15; D unresolved. The CDR3 runs 13 residues. Germline V lookup: CDR1 LNHNV, CDR2 YYDKDF (reference sequence). Trimming removed 5 bases from V and 1 base from J, with 8 bases in between. Written as DNA, the CDR3 is TGTGCCACCAGCCGGCCAGGGAACACTGAAGCTTTCTTT. Its translation: CATSRPGNTEAFF.

Here the CDR3 DNA reads TGTGCCAGCAGCCTGCTCTGGCGGGGGGTAGAGGACGAGCAGTACTTC. This translates into CASSLLWRGVEDEQYF. This sequence joins TRBV28 and TRBJ2-7; 8 bases align to TRBD2. CDR3 length: 16 residues. The germline V gene encodes CDR1 MDHEN and CDR2 SYDVKM. Trimming at V came to 6 bases and at J to 5 bases, leaving 15 bases not matched to a gene.

The chain uses TRBV10-2 and TRBJ2-5; 7 positions agree with TRBD2. CDR1 and CDR2 (germline): WSHSY, SAAADI. Trimming cost V 2 bases and J 4 bases; bases outside gene matches: 13. There are 17 residues in the CDR3. The CDR3 nucleotides read TGCGCCAGCAGTGAGGCGCGCTGGGCGGGAGATACAGAGACCCAGTACTTC. Translating it yields CASSEARWAGDTETQYF.

This chain uses TRBV7-2 with TRBJ1-1, with D maybe TRBD1 (5 bases). This CDR3 has 13 amino acids. V was trimmed by 1 base and J by 6 bases, leaving 9 bases between them. The V gene's germline CDR1 is SGHTA and CDR2 FQGNSA. CDR3 amino acids: CASSLVKGAEAFF. Here the CDR3 DNA reads TGTGCCAGCAGCTTAGTGAAAGGGGCTGAAGCTTTCTTT.

This chain links TRBV28 with TRBJ2-3, with a possible D match to TRBD1 (6 bases). Trimming stripped 5 bases from V and 4 bases from J, with 10 bases between. The CDR3 has 13 residues. CDR1 and CDR2 from the germline V gene are MDHEN and SYDVKM. The CDR3 is CASSRQASDTQYF. The CDR3 nucleotides are TGTGCCAGCAGTCGACAGGCATCAGATACGCAGTATTTT. Full variable domain (outside the CDR3, taken from reference TRBV28 and TRBJ2-3): DVKVTQSSRYLVKRTGEKVFLECVQDMDHENMFWYRQDPGLGLRLIYFSYDVKMKEKGDIPEGYSVSREKKERFSLILESASTNQTSMYLCASSRQASDTQYFGPGTRLTVL.

This sequence joins TRBV28 and TRBJ2-7, with 10 bases matching TRBD2. With V trimmed by 7 bases and J by 3 bases, 9 bases remained unmatched. Germline V lookup: CDR1 MDHEN, CDR2 SYDVKM. This CDR3 has 15 amino acids. The DNA of the CDR3 is TGTGCCAGCACCGAATCCGGGACTAGCGTCTACGAGCAGTACTTC. Translating it yields CASTESGTSVYEQYF.

This clone was counted once. The chain employs TRBV9 and TRBJ2-1, with D unclear. Germline V gene data show CDR1 as SGDLS and CDR2 as YYNGEE. V lost 4 bases, J lost 7 bases, and 12 bases lay in between. The CDR3 has 13 residues. CDR3 DNA: TGTGCCAGCAGCCCCCCCCGGCGGAATGAGCAGTTCTTC. Protein: CASSPPRRNEQFF.

This clone turned up a few times. The chain joins TRBV2 to TRBJ2-3, with a tentative D call TRBD2 (5 bases). The CDR3 contains 14 residues. Looked up from germline, CDR1 is SNHLY and CDR2 is FYNNEI. Deletions cut 2 bases from V and 0 bases from J, with 6 bases between. The CDR3 protein is CASSERTSTDTQYF. The DNA for the CDR3 is TGTGCCAGCAGTGAAAGGACTAGCACAGATACGCAGTATTTT.

The rearrangement links TRBV5-6 to TRBJ1-6; 10 bases agree with TRBD1. The CDR3 is 16 amino acids. With 4 bases clipped from V and 7 bases from J, the junction kept 8 bases outside the gene matches. Germline V gives CDR1 SGHDT, CDR2 YYEEEE. The CDR3 loop reads CASSATGGAVNSPLHF. The CDR3, as DNA: TGTGCCAGCAGCGCGACAGGGGGCGCGGTCAATTCACCCCTCCACTTT.

This sequence joins TRBV21-1 and TRBJ2-2; the table's D call, TRBD2, was not checked against the DNA. TRBV21-1 is classified as a pseudogene. There are 16 residues in the CDR3. The CDR3 is CASSKVGRANTGELFF. CDR3 bases: TGTGCCAGCAGCAAAGTAGGGAGAGCGAACACCGGGGAGCTGTTTTTT.

This clone was seen a handful of times. The J gene is TRBJ1-6, the V gene TRBV7-2; tentatively, D is TRBD1 (6 bases). This CDR3 contains 16 residues. Trimming took 0 bases from V and 7 from J, leaving 13 bases between them. CDR1 and CDR2 (germline): SGHTA, FQGNSA. In DNA, the CDR3 is TGTGCCAGCAGCTTAGCCGGGACATCTCCCAATTCACCCCTCCACTTT. The encoded protein is CASSLAGTSPNSPLHF.

J is TRBJ2-4 and V is TRBV7-2; 12 bases align to TRBD2. The CDR3 is 17 residues long. Looked up from germline, CDR1 is SGHTA and CDR2 is FQGNSA. The V and J ends lost 5 bases and 2 bases, in that order; junction bases with no gene match: 7. CDR3 loop: CASSHRLAGGSKNIQYF. The CDR3 DNA reads TGTGCCAGCAGCCACCGTCTAGCGGGGGGGTCCAAAAACATTCAGTACTTC.